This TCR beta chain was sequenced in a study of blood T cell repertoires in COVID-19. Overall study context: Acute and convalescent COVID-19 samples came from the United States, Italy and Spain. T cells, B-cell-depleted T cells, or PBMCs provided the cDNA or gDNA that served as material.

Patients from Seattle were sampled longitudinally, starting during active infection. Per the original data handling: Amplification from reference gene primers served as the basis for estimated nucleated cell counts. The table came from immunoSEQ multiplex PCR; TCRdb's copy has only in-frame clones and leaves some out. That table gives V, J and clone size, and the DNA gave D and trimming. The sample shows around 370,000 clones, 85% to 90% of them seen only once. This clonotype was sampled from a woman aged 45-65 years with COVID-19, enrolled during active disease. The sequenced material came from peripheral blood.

The CDR3 bases are TGTGCCAGCAGCGTAGGACTAGCGGGAGGACCGCAGAGGGAGCAGTTCTTC. This codes for CASSVGLAGGPQREQFF. V usage is TRBV9 and J usage is TRBJ2-1; the match to TRBD2 covers 13 bases. The V segment lost 0 bases and the J segment 10 bases; nucleotides outside the gene matches: 10. Germline CDR1 reads SGDLS; CDR2 reads YYNGEE. This CDR3 spans 17 amino acids. Using reference TRBV9 and TRBJ2-1 for the parts outside the CDR3, the full variable domain is DSGVTQTPKHLITATGQRVTLRCSPRSGDLSVYWYQQSLDQGLQFLIQYYNGEERAKGNILERFSAQQFPDLHSELNLSSLELGDSALYFCASSVGLAGGPQREQFFGPGTRLTVL.